The present entry profiles one T cell receptor beta chain with its context. Produced via immunoSEQ multiplex PCR; TCRdb's table is partial and in-frame only. The sample has about 150,000 clones, approximately 89% seen once; the top ten hold 4.4%. This specimen comes from a study of T cell responses to AZD1222 COVID-19 vaccine. The CDR3 contains 16 residues. V dropped 5 bases and J dropped 1; count of bases not matched to a gene: 7. Looked up from germline, CDR1 is MNHNY and CDR2 is SVGAGI (reference sequence). The sequenced sample was peripheral blood, obtained on day 0 of AZD1222 vaccination. The chain recombines TRBV6-6 with TRBJ2-1; 8 bases agree with TRBD1. The TCR sequence derives from an adult in good health. The CDR3 here is CASSTDRGGSYNEQFF. The CDR3 DNA reads as TGTGCCAGCAGTACCGACAGGGGTGGTTCCTACAATGAGCAGTTCTTC.